This note documents a single T cell receptor beta chain sequence. This clone showed up many times. This clone's antigen is unknown. The sequenced fragment ends 3 residues before the CDR3 boundary, so the rest is inferred from the germline J gene. This specimen comes from a study of T cell clonality in common variable immunodeficiency (dated by TCRdb to between 2014 and 2017). Both CVID patients and healthy controls were predominantly of Caucasian heritage. From each donor, roughly 5 to 9 ml of heparinized peripheral whole blood was collected. TCRbeta CDR3 repertoires were sequenced from genomic DNA of adults with common variable immune deficiency (CVID) and healthy adult controls. A total of around 22 healthy adult volunteers (around 12 female and some 10 male; age range roughly 23 to 75 years, mean age 34) were included in the control group. Diluted blood was density-centrifuged over Hypaque 1077 or Ficoll-Paque to isolate peripheral blood mononuclear cells. Genomic DNA was obtained from unsorted mononuclear cells through either Qiagen column purification or a centrifugation-based method.

The investigation overall reported the following: It was noted by the authors that sequencing of the repertoires of T cell subpopulations would be needed to clarify the cause of the increased clonality in CVID. Correlations of repertoire features with clinical complications were constrained by heterogeneity among patients within the CVID cohort. Fewer deletions and N-nucleotide insertions were reportedly observed in CVID TCRbeta sequences, and highly modified clones with 13 or more V deletions were reportedly absent from CVID TCRbeta sequences. Even though DNA input was equal, the average per sample came to 65,000 to 85,000 unique sequences for controls compared with about 30,000 for CVID samples. TCRbeta clonality was higher in CVID subjects than in healthy controls (t-test p = 0.018), and the increase was most characteristic of about a third of subjects. Fewer TCRbeta clones were shared among CVID subjects than among healthy controls (p < 0.0001).

CVID samples and control samples contributed equivalent amounts of genomic DNA as sequencing input. For every sample, a 60 bp segment covering the rearranged TCRbeta CDR3 region was amplified and then sequenced. The immunoSEQ assay, a bias-corrected multiplex PCR with high-throughput sequencing, was employed for TCRbeta amplification. In the source study's methods: Every unique nucleotide sequence was considered a clone and was annotated with V, D and J genes, copy number and frequency. Sequences were labeled productive if in frame, and non-productive if out of frame or containing stop codons. As previously described, clonality was computed from Shannon's entropy. The predicted amino acid sequences of productive clones were used to derive mean CDR3 Kyte-Doolittle hydropathy. Hierarchical clustering of scaled V gene usage was performed with the R hclust function using Manhattan distance and complete linkage. Sharing of clones by CDR3 amino acid sequence was evaluated by resampling 12 repertoires per group over 100 rounds. The repertoires were searched for 70 published EBV-specific and approximately 240 published CMV-specific TCRbeta sequences. Analysis left out two CVID samples that produced under 10,000 sequences, so 40 to 45 CVID repertoires remained. TCRdb took over this immuneACCESS table, retaining in-frame rearrangements with V and J assigned. Such tables are incomplete; in checked studies, under half of the missing clones stem from an unresolved V gene, and the remainder is unexplained. That table is the source of V, J and clone size, and D and trimming were worked out from the DNA. There are fewer than 65,000 clones in this sample, and none of them is a singleton. 0.83% of the sample goes to the ten largest clones.

The CDR3 measures 13 amino acids from cysteine to phenylalanine. The DNA shown is the part of the CDR3 that was read: 30 bases, in frame from base 1. CDR1 and CDR2 (SGHRS, YFSETQ) derive from the germline V gene. The trim is 0 bases for V and 8 bases for J, with a gap of 9 bases between the germline ends. The V gene is TRBV5-1 and the J gene is TRBJ2-1, with the D gene call left open. This clonotype was sampled from a person aged 18 to 69 in good health. Source material: peripheral blood mononuclear cells. CDR3 DNA (partial): TGCGCCAGCAGCTTGGAGTCGAGCGATGAG. This sequence encodes CASSLESSDE. The full CDR3 reads CASSLESSDEQFF. Outside the CDR3, residues come from the reference TRBV5-1 and TRBJ2-1 proteins, so the full variable domain is: KAGVTQTPRYLIKTRGQQVTLSCSPISGHRSVSWYQQTPGQGLQFLFEYFSETQRNKGNFPGRFSGRQFSNSRSEMNVSTLELGDSALYLCASSLESSDEQFFGPGTRLTVL.